This TCR beta chain was recovered during a study of a mutant IDH1 vaccine in newly diagnosed glioma. CDR1 is SGHKS and CDR2 is YYEKEE in the germline V gene (reference sequence). The V end was cut by 0 bases, the J end by 0 bases, with 6 bases between. The CDR3 length is 14 residues. In regard to this clone: Its antigen is as yet unknown.

Time point in this sample: week 5, during vaccination. Every single dose of the vaccine, 300 ug of mutant IDH1 20-mer peptide, came with topical imiquimod. Assay: immunoSEQ multiplex PCR; the TCRdb copy retains only in-frame clones and omits some. The data contain about 40,000 clones, approximately 90% of them singletons. Sequences were derived from PBMCs, sampled from a glioma patient whose treatment included an IDH1 peptide vaccine. The rearrangement links TRBV5-5 to TRBJ1-1; D not resolved. The TCR originated in a man aged 50 to 59 with glioma. The CDR3 nucleotides are TGTGCCAGCAGCTTGGCGAGGGTGAACACTGAAGCTTTCTTT. Protein sequence: CASSLARVNTEAFF. Together with reference TRBV5-5 and TRBJ1-1, the CDR3 gives the full variable domain: DAGVTQSPTHLIKTRGQQVTLRCSPISGHKSVSWYQQVLGQGPQFIFQYYEKEERGRGNFPDRFSARQFPNYSSELNVNALLLGDSALYLCASSLARVNTEAFFGQGTRLTVV.